This T cell receptor beta chain stems from a study of T cell changes during pregnancy in multiple sclerosis (dated by TCRdb to about 2019). The study in broad terms: The study looked at changes in the T cell repertoire across pregnancy in women with multiple sclerosis.

Receptor libraries were prepared by the immunoSEQ multiplex PCR assay. TCRdb took over this immuneACCESS table, retaining in-frame rearrangements with V and J assigned. Such tables are incomplete; in checked studies, under half of the missing clones stem from an unresolved V gene, and the remainder is unexplained. For this sample the table gives about 110,000 clones, of which about 90% were detected only once. The top ten hold roughly 1.6% of the sample. The CDR3 sequence holds 16 residues, the cysteine and phenylalanine included. Only the CDR3 portion is preserved as DNA: 48 bases, with reading frame beginning at the first base. CDR1 and CDR2 were assigned from the germline V gene as SGHRS and YFSETQ. Compared with germline, V lacks 0 bases and J lacks 6 bases; bases without a gene match: 9. This clone was found once. The antigen this receptor binds is unknown. Base qualities are not provided; no much larger clone lies one nucleotide away.

The starting material was peripheral blood, obtained before pregnancy. The sequence derives from a female donor with multiple sclerosis, enrolled in a pregnancy study. This sequence uses TRBV5-1 and TRBJ2-1; 7 middle bases align to TRBD2. The DNA sequence follows: TGCGCCAGCAGCTTGGTGGCCGGGAGGCCCACCAATGAGCAGTTCTTC. Its coded protein is CASSLVAGRPTNEQFF. Full variable domain (CDR3 extended with the reference TRBV5-1 and TRBJ2-1 proteins): KAGVTQTPRYLIKTRGQQVTLSCSPISGHRSVSWYQQTPGQGLQFLFEYFSETQRNKGNFPGRFSGRQFSNSRSEMNVSTLELGDSALYLCASSLVAGRPTNEQFFGPGTRLTVL.